A single sample is the source of the 27 T cell receptor beta chains below, sequenced in a study of T cells in Graves' hyperthyroidism and ophthalmopathy. What was amplified from RNA transcripts were TCR beta CDR3 regions. With the HTBI primer set, the TCR CDR3 went through a first round of RT-PCR. Each CDR3 protein is one row after TCRdb ran MiXCR on the multiplex PCR reads. The sample holds about 200,000 distinct CDR3 sequences, about a sixth seen once. Sequenced input: blood. The receptors derive from a man aged 40-49 years with Graves' hyperthyroidism.

This clonotype was detected ten times or more. The V call is TRBV6-2 or TRBV6-3, the J call TRBJ1-1; no definite D call. CDR1 MNHEY and CDR2 SVGEGT come from the germline V gene. V was clipped by 7 bases and J by 7 bases, with 19 bases between them. This CDR3 region has 14 residues. In DNA, the CDR3 is TGTGCCAGCAACAAACAACTATGGGTAGATGAAGCTTTCTTT. Translated: CASNKQLWVDEAFF.

This chain uses TRBV12-3 or TRBV12-4 with TRBJ2-2, with unresolved D. CDR3 length equals 13 residues. Trimming took off 2 bases at V and 4 bases at J, with 5 bases between the two ends. The CDR3 coding sequence is TGTGCCAGCAGTTTAAAGCGCACCGGGGAGCTGTTTTTT. This translates into CASSLKRTGELFF.

The chain couples TRBV12-3 or TRBV12-4 to TRBJ1-1, with D possibly TRBD1 on 6 matching bases. This CDR3 is built from 14 residues. Deletions cut 7 bases from V and 4 bases from J, with 16 bases between. In DNA form, the CDR3 reads TGTGCCAGCATTACAGGGCGGGCGGGCACTGAAGCTTTCTTT. Translated: CASITGRAGTEAFF.

This clonotype showed up many times. The genes are TRBV7-6 and TRBJ2-7, with 8 positions matching TRBD1. The CDR3 runs to 14 residues. J gave up 3 bases and V 5 bases, and 6 bases lay outside the gene matches. Germline values: CDR1 SGHVS, CDR2 FNYEAQ. The CDR3 loop is CASSESDRVYEQYF. CDR3 in DNA: TGTGCCAGCAGCGAATCGGACAGGGTCTACGAGCAGTACTTC.

This clonotype was counted ten times or more. J is TRBJ1-5 and V is TRBV7-2, with 7 nucleotides matching TRBD1. The CDR3 is 15 residues long. The germline V gene has CDR1 SGHTA and CDR2 FQGNSA. V lost 4 bases and J lost 2; bases outside the gene matches: 5. The CDR3 spells CASSSGQAGNQPQHF. The DNA of the CDR3 is TGTGCCAGCAGCTCCGGACAGGCTGGCAATCAGCCCCAGCATTTT.

To note about this clonotype: A read error may account for a junction end that differs from germline. V gene TRBV18 combines with J gene TRBJ2-5, with 7 positions matching TRBD1. There are 15 residues in the CDR3. The germline V gene has CDR1 KGHSH and CDR2 LQKENI. The CDR3: CANSPPGQMVETQYF. The DNA for the CDR3 is TGTGCCAACTCACCACCGGGACAGATGGTAGAGACCCAGTACTTC.

This clonotype was seen many times. V usage is TRBV7-2 and J usage is TRBJ1-2; weak D call: TRBD1 (6 bases). Per germline, CDR1 SGHTA and CDR2 FQGNSA. With 2 bases removed from V and 2 bases from J, the gap between germline ends came to 9 bases. This CDR3 is 14 amino acids long. For the CDR3, the DNA is TGTGCCAGCAGCTTAAGGCAGGGGAACTATGGCTACACCTTC. Residues: CASSLRQGNYGYTF.

There are many counts of this clonotype. This chain links TRBV27 with TRBJ1-1, with TRBD1 as a possible D gene (6 bases). The CDR3 has 16 amino acids. The V end lost 6 bases, the J end lost 3 bases, and 20 bases lay between the germline ends. The germline CDR1 and CDR2 sequences are MNHEY and SMNVEV (reference sequence). The CDR3 DNA reads TGTGCCAGCAGACCTGGGGGGGGGCGCAGGGACACTGAAGCTTTCTTT. This encodes CASRPGGGRRDTEAFF.

The chain employs TRBV12-3 or TRBV12-4 and TRBJ2-3, with D possibly TRBD1 on 5 matching bases. CDR3 length equals 15 residues. V lost 6 bases, J lost 0 bases, and 13 bases lay in between. Here the CDR3 reads CASSCDSLSTDTQYF. The CDR3 DNA follows: TGTGCCAGCAGCTGCGACAGCCTTAGCACAGATACGCAGTATTTT.

Ten or more counts support this clonotype. V is TRBV6-2 or TRBV6-3 and J is TRBJ1-6; D is unclear. Trimming took off 0 bases at V and 9 bases at J, with 9 bases between the two ends. CDR3 length equals 14 residues. CDR1 is MNHEY, CDR2 SVGEGT, per germline. CDR3 in DNA: TGTGCCAGCAGTTACTCATTGACGGCTTCACCCCTCCACTTT. Translation: CASSYSLTASPLHF.

On this clonotype itself: Likely a read error: the CDR3 ends without its conserved phenylalanine or tryptophan. The chain joins TRBV12-3 or TRBV12-4 to TRBJ2-5; no clear D. The CDR3 length is 13 residues. The V and J ends lost 7 bases and 4 bases respectively, with 13 bases between them. CDR3 coding DNA: TGTGCCAGCAATGCCTTCAGCCGAGAGACCCAGTACTTA. This codes for CASNAFSRETQYL.

In this sample, this clonotype turned up a few times. The chain couples TRBV19 to TRBJ2-1; D is uncertain. Trimming pared 3 bases from V and 10 bases from J, leaving 7 bases between. The germline CDR1 and CDR2 sequences are LNHDA and SQIVND (reference sequence). The CDR3 extends over 11 amino acids. The CDR3 protein is CASSMGMEQFF. The CDR3, as DNA: TGTGCCAGTAGTATGGGGATGGAGCAGTTCTTC.

There are a few counts of this clonotype. V usage is TRBV19 and J usage is TRBJ2-2, with D maybe TRBD1 (7 bases). The CDR3 loop spans 16 amino acids. V shed 3 bases and J shed 4 bases, with 15 bases lying between them. The germline V gene has CDR1 LNHDA and CDR2 SQIVND (reference sequence). The CDR3 DNA reads TGTGCCAGTAGTATCATGTGGCAGGGGGGCACCGGGGAGCTGTTTTTT. Protein sequence: CASSIMWQGGTGELFF.

This clonotype was seen at least ten times. V gene TRBV6-6 combines with J gene TRBJ2-1, with TRBD1 matching 9 bases. The V gene end was trimmed by 1 base and the J gene end by 7 bases; junction bases not matched to a gene: 2. The CDR3 length is 14 residues. Germline CDR1 and CDR2: MNHNY and SVGAGI (reference sequence). This CDR3 is CASSYWTGVNEQFF. Here the CDR3 DNA reads TGTGCCAGCAGTTACTGGACAGGGGTAAATGAGCAGTTCTTC.

The J gene is TRBJ2-3, the V gene TRBV20-1; weak D call: TRBD1 (6 bases). This CDR3 has 13 residues. Trimming cost V 3 bases and J 6 bases, with 13 bases left between them. CDR1 and CDR2 from the germline V gene are DFQATT and SNEGSKA (reference sequence). CDR3 protein: CSARGTLRDTQYF. CDR3 nucleotides: TGCAGTGCTAGGGGGACACTGAGGGATACGCAGTATTTT.

This clonotype was seen only a few times. V is TRBV4-2 and J is TRBJ2-7, with 8 nucleotides matching TRBD2. This CDR3 is built from 17 residues. Germline V gene data show CDR1 as LGHNA and CDR2 as YNFKEQ. V lost 1 base to trimming and J lost 4 bases; unmatched junction nucleotides: 12. In DNA form, the CDR3 reads TGTGCCAGCAGCCAAGGTGTGACGGGGGGGCCTAGATACGAGCAGTACTTC. It is translated as CASSQGVTGGPRYEQYF.

The table lists this clonotype with a few counts. This chain uses TRBV6-1 with TRBJ2-5; no firm D call. The CDR3 spans 12 residues. Germline V CDR1 and CDR2: MNHNS, SASEGT. Trimming took off 11 bases at V and 2 bases at J, with 12 bases between the two ends. In DNA form, the CDR3 reads TGTGCCGGGTTCACAGATCAAGAGACCCAGTACTTC. This encodes CAGFTDQETQYF.

This clonotype was recorded many times. This chain's CDR3 is CASSLGGSGQETQYF. In DNA form, the CDR3 reads TGTGCCAGCAGCTTAGGAGGGAGCGGCCAAGAGACCCAGTACTTC. The chain couples TRBV7-2 to TRBJ2-5; D may be TRBD2 (5 bases). The V and J ends lost 1 base and 1 base respectively, with 10 bases between them. CDR1 is SGHTA and CDR2 is FQGNSA in the germline V gene. The CDR3 covers 15 residues.

Ten or more counts support this clonotype. This chain connects TRBV6-1 to TRBJ2-2, with D possibly being TRBD1 (5 bases). Germline loops: CDR1 MNHNS, CDR2 SASEGT. The CDR3 is 14 amino acids. V dropped 3 bases and J dropped 5 bases, with 10 bases sitting between them. This chain's CDR3 is CASSEQGETGELFF. In nucleotides, the CDR3 is TGTGCCAGCAGTGAGCAGGGCGAGACCGGGGAGCTGTTTTTT.

The chain carries TRBV7-2 and TRBJ2-7, with 13 bases aligning to TRBD2. Trimming cost V 3 bases and J 4 bases; bases outside gene matches: 9. Germline CDR1 reads SGHTA; CDR2 reads FQGNSA. The length of the CDR3 is 17 residues. This CDR3 reads CASSFSPGTSGMYEQYF. The CDR3 DNA is TGTGCCAGCAGCTTCTCTCCCGGGACTAGCGGGATGTACGAGCAGTACTTC.

This clonotype was observed at least ten times. The J gene is TRBJ2-7, the V gene TRBV7-3, with D unclear. V was cut by 5 bases and J by 2 bases, with 10 bases left in between. The CDR3 totals 13 residues. The germline CDR1 and CDR2 sequences are SGHTA and FQGTGA. The CDR3 sequence is CASSPTSTYEQYF. CDR3 nucleotides: TGTGCCAGCAGCCCGACAAGTACCTACGAGCAGTACTTC.

This clonotype was detected many times. The chain is built from TRBV20-1 and TRBJ2-5; tentatively, D is TRBD1 (5 bases). Germline CDR1 DFQATT, CDR2 SNEGSKA (reference sequence). The CDR3 is 13 residues long. The germline V and J ends were trimmed by 2 bases and 5 bases, with 12 bases remaining between them. For the CDR3, the DNA is TGCAGTGCTAGAACCGGACACTGGGAGACCCAGTACTTC. This codes for CSARTGHWETQYF.

The chain carries TRBV6-1 and TRBJ2-3; TRBD1 agrees at 8 bases. This CDR3 comprises 15 residues. V was clipped by 4 bases and J by 4 bases; unmatched bases: 7. Germline V lookup: CDR1 MNHNS, CDR2 SASEGT. The CDR3 loop reads CASSGPGQVPDTQYF. The CDR3 coding sequence is TGTGCCAGCAGTGGACCGGGACAGGTCCCAGATACGCAGTATTTT.

This clonotype was found many times. The V call is TRBV5-1, the J call TRBJ2-7; unclear D gene. Germline-derived CDR1 and CDR2 are SGHRS and YFSETQ. The length of the CDR3 is 14 residues. Trimming removed 0 bases from V and 0 bases from J, with 7 bases in between. The CDR3 spells CASSLDPPSYEQYF. The CDR3 bases are TGCGCCAGCAGCTTGGACCCTCCCTCCTACGAGCAGTACTTC.

This clonotype was counted many times. This chain uses TRBV6-1 with TRBJ2-7; 13 bases agree with TRBD2. The CDR3 sequence is 15 residues long. Germline assignment: CDR1 MNHNS and CDR2 SASEGT. V trimming: 6 bases; J trimming: 4 bases; junction bases outside the gene matches: 6. In DNA, the CDR3 is TGTGCCAGCAGCCTGACTAGCGGGGGGTCATACGAGCAGTACTTC. Translated, it gives CASSLTSGGSYEQYF.

This clonotype occurred many times. CDR3 region: CAWSFAGGPNEQFF. The CDR3 region has the DNA TGTGCCTGGAGCTTCGCGGGGGGGCCCAATGAGCAGTTCTTC. The rearrangement joins TRBV30 to TRBJ2-1; TRBD2 matches at 9 bases. CDR3 length: 14 amino acids. V lost 3 bases and J lost 6; bases outside the gene matches: 6. In germline, CDR1 is GTSNPN, CDR2 SVGIG (reference sequence).

J is TRBJ1-2 and V is TRBV28; possible D gene TRBD1, 5 bases. Germline CDR1 is MDHEN and CDR2 is SYDVKM. The CDR3 has 17 amino acids. V was clipped by 8 bases and J by 5 bases, with 27 bases between them. The CDR3: CASASPRGAEGTYGYTF. DNA for the CDR3: TGTGCCAGCGCCAGCCCCCGAGGGGCGGAAGGGACTTATGGCTACACCTTC.